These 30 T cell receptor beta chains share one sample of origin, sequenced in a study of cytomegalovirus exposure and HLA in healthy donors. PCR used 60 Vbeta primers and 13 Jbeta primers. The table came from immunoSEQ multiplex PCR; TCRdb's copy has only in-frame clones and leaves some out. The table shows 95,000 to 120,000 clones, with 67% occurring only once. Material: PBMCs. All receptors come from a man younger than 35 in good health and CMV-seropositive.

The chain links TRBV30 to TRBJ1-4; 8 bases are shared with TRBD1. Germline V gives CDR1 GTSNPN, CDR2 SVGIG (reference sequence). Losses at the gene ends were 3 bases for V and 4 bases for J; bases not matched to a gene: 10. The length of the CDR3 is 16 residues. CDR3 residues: CAWSLTRGLGNEKLFF. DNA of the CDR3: TGTGCCTGGAGCCTAACCAGGGGGCTAGGTAATGAAAAACTGTTTTTT.

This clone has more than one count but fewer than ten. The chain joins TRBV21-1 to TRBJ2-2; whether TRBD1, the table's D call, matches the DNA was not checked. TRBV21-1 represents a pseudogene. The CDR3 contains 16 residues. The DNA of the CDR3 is TGTGCCAGCAGCAAAGGGGGACAGGGGGGGACCGGGGAGCTGTTTTTT. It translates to CASSKGGQGGTGELFF.

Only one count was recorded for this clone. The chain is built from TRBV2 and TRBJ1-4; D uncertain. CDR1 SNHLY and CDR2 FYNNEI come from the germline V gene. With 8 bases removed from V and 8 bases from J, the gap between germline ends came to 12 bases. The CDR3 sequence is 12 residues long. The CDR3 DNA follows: TGTGCCAGCCTGGGAGAAGGCGAAAAACTGTTTTTT. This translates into CASLGEGEKLFF.

CDR3 residues: CASSSRNTQVNEQFF. CDR3 nucleotide sequence: TGTGCCAGCAGCTCCCGAAACACTCAGGTCAATGAGCAGTTCTTC. The chain is built from TRBV7-2 and TRBJ2-1, with D hard to call. Germline CDR1 and CDR2: SGHTA and FQGNSA. This CDR3 has 15 residues. V gave up 4 bases and J gave up 6 bases, with 16 bases separating them. Together with reference TRBV7-2 and TRBJ2-1, the CDR3 gives the full variable domain: GAGVSQSPSNKVTEKGKDVELRCDPISGHTALYWYRQSLGQGLEFLIYFQGNSAPDKSGLPSDRFSAERTGGSVSTLTIQRTQQEDSAVYLCASSSRNTQVNEQFFGPGTRLTVL.

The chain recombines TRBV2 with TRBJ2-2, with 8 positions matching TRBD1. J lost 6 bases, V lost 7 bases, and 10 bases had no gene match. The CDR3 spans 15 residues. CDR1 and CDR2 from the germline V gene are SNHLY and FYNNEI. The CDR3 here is CASITQQTGAGELFF. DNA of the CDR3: TGTGCCAGCATCACACAACAGACAGGGGCCGGGGAGCTGTTTTTT.

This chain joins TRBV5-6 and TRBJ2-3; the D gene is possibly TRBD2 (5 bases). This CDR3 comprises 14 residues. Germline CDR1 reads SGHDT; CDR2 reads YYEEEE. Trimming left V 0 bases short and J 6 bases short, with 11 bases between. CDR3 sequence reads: CASSLAGVMDTQYF. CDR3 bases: TGTGCCAGCAGCTTGGCCGGGGTAATGGATACGCAGTATTTT.

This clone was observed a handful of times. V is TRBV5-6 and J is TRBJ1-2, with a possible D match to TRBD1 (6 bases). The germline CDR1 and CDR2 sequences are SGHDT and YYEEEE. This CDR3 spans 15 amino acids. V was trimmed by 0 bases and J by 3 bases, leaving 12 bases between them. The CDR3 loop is CASSLGRGYHYGYTF. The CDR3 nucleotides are TGTGCCAGCAGCTTGGGAAGGGGGTACCACTATGGCTACACCTTC. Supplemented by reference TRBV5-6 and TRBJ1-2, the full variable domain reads DAGVTQSPTHLIKTRGQQVTLRCSPKSGHDTVSWYQQALGQGPQFIFQYYEEEERQRGNFPDRFSGHQFPNYSSELNVNALLLGDSALYLCASSLGRGYHYGYTFGSGTRLTVV.

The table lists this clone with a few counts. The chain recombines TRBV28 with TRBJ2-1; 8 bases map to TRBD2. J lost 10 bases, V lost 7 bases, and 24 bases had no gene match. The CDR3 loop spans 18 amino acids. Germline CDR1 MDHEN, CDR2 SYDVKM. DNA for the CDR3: TGTGCCAGCATTAACGGAGGTAGCGGGGCCCCAAGGGCGGTAGAGCAGTTCTTC. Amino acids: CASINGGSGAPRAVEQFF.

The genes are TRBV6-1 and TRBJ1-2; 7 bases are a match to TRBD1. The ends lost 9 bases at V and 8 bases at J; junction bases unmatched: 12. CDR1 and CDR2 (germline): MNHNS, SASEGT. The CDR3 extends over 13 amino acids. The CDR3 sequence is CASTGTVADGYTF. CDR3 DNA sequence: TGTGCCAGTACGGGGACAGTAGCGGACGGCTACACCTTC.

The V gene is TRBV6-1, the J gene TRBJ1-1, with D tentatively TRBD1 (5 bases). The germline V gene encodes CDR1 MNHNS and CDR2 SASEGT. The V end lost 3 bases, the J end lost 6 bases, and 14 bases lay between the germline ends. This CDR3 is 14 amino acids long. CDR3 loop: CASSEAGKGSEAFF. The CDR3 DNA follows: TGTGCCAGCAGTGAGGCAGGGAAGGGGTCTGAAGCTTTCTTT.

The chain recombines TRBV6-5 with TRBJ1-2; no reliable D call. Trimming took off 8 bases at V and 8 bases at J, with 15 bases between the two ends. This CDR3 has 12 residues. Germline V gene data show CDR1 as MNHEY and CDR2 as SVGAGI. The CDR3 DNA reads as TGTGCCAGCGGATTACGGAGGAGCGGCTACACCTTC. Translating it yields CASGLRRSGYTF.

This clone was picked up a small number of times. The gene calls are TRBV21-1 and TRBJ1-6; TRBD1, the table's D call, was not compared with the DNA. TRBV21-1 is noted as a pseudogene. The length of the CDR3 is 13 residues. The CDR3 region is CASKGTAISPLHF. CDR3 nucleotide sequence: TGTGCCAGCAAGGGGACAGCCATTTCACCCCTCCACTTT.

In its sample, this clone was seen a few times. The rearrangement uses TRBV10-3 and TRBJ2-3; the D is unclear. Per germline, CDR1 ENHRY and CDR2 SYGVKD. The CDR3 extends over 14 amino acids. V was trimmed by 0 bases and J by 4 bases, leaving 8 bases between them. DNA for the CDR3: TGTGCCATCAGTGAGTCGGTCGGGTCAGATACGCAGTATTTT. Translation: CAISESVGSDTQYF.

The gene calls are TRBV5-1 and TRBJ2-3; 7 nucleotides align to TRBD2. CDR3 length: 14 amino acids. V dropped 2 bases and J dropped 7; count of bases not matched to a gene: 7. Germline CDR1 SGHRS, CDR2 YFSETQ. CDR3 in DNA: TGCGCCAGCAGCTTCGGCGGGGGAGGAAATACGCAGTATTTT. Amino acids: CASSFGGGGNTQYF.

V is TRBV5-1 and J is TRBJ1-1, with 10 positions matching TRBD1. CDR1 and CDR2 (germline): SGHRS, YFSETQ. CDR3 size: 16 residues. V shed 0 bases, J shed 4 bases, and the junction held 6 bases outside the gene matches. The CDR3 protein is CASSLGETGGRTEAFF. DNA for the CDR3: TGCGCCAGCAGCTTGGGTGAGACAGGGGGCCGCACTGAAGCTTTCTTT.

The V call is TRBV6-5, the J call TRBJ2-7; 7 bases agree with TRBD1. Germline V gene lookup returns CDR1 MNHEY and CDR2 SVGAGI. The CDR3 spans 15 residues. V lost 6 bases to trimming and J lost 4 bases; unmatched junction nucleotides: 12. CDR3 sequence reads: CASRTAGTDSYEQYF. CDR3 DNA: TGTGCCAGCAGGACCGCCGGGACAGACTCTTACGAGCAGTACTTC.

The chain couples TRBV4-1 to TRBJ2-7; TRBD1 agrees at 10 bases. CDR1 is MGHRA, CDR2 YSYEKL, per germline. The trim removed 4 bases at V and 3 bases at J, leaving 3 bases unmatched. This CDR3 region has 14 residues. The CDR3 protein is CASSLGTGVYEQYV. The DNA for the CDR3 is TGCGCCAGCAGCCTGGGGACAGGGGTCTACGAGCAGTACGTC.

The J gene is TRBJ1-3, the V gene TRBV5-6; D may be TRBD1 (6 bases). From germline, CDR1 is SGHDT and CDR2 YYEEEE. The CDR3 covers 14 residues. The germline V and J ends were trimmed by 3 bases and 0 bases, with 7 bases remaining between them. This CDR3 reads CASSSDSSGNTIYF. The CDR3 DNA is TGTGCCAGCAGCTCGGACAGCTCTGGAAACACCATATATTTT.

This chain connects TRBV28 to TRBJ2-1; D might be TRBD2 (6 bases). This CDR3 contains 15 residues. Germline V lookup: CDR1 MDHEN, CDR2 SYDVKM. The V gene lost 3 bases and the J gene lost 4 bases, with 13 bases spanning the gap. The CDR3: CASSFRGVRYNEQFF. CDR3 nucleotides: TGTGCCAGCAGTTTTCGCGGGGTTAGGTACAATGAGCAGTTCTTC.

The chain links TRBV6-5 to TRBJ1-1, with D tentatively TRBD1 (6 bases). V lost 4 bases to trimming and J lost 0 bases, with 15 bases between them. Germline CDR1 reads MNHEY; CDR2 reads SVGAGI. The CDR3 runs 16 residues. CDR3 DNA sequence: TGTGCCAGCAGTTTCTACAGGGCTCAAATGAACACTGAAGCTTTCTTT. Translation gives CASSFYRAQMNTEAFF.

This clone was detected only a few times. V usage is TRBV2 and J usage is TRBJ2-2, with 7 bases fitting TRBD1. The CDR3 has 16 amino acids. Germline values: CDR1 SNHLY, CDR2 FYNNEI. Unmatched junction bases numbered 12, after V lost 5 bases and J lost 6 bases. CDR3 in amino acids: CASSPTDRVGAGELFF. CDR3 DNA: TGTGCCAGCAGTCCAACCGACAGGGTAGGGGCCGGGGAGCTGTTTTTT. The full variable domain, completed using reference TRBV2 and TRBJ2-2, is EPEVTQTPSHQVTQMGQEVILRCVPISNHLYFYWYRQILGQKVEFLVSFYNNEISEKSEIFDDQFSVERPDGSNFTLKIRSTKLEDSAMYFCASSPTDRVGAGELFFGEGSRLTVL.

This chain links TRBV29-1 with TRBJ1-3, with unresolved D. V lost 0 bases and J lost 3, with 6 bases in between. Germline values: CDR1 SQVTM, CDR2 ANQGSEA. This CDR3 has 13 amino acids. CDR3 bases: TGCAGCGTTGAAGATGGAGGTGGAAACACCATATATTTT. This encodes CSVEDGGGNTIYF.

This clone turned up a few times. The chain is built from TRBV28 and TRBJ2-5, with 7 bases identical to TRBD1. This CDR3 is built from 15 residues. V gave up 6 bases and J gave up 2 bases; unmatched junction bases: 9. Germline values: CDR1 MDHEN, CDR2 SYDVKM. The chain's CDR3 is CASRGDSGGQETQYF. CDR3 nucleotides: TGTGCCAGCAGGGGGGACAGTGGAGGACAAGAGACCCAGTACTTC. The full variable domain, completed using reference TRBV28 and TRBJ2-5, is DVKVTQSSRYLVKRTGEKVFLECVQDMDHENMFWYRQDPGLGLRLIYFSYDVKMKEKGDIPEGYSVSREKKERFSLILESASTNQTSMYLCASRGDSGGQETQYFGPGTRLLVL.

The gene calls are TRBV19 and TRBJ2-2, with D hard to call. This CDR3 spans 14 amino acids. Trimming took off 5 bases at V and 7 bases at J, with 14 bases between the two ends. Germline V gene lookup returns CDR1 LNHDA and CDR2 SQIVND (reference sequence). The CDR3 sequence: CASSEPNLGGELFF. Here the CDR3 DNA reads TGTGCCAGTAGTGAACCGAACCTCGGCGGGGAGCTGTTTTTT.

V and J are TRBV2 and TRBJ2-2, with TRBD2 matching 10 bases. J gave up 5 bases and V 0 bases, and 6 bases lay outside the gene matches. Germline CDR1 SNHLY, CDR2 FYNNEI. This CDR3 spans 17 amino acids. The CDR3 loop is CASSEASGGARTGELFF. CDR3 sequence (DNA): TGTGCCAGCAGTGAAGCAAGCGGGGGGGCCAGGACCGGGGAGCTGTTTTTT. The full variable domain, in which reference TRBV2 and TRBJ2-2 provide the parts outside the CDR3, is EPEVTQTPSHQVTQMGQEVILRCVPISNHLYFYWYRQILGQKVEFLVSFYNNEISEKSEIFDDQFSVERPDGSNFTLKIRSTKLEDSAMYFCASSEASGGARTGELFFGEGSRLTVL.

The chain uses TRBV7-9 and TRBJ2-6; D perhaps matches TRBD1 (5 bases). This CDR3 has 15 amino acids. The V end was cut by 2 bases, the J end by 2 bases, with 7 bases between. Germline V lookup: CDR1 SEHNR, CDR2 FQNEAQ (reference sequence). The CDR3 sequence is CASSLSRAGANVLTF. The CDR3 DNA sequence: TGTGCCAGCAGCTTAAGCAGGGCTGGGGCCAACGTCCTGACTTTC.

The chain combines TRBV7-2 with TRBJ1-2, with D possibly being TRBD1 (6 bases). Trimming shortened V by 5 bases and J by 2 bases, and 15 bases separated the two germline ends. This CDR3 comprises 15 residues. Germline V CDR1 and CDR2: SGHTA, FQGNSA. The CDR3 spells CASSPPYGTNYGYTF. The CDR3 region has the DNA TGTGCCAGCAGCCCGCCTTATGGGACAAACTATGGCTACACCTTC.

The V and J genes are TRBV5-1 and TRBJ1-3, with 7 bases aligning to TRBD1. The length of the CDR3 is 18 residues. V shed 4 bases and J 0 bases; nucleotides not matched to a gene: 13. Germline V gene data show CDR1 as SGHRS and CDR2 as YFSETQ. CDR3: CASSTRQGKWSSGNTIYF. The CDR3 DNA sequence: TGCGCCAGCAGCACCAGACAGGGAAAGTGGAGCTCTGGAAACACCATATATTTT.

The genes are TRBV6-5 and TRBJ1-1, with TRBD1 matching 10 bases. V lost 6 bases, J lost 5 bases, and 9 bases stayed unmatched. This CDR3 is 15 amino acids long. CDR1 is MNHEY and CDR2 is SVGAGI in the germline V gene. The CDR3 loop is CASRQSDRGPTEAFF. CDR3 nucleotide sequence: TGTGCCAGCAGACAGAGCGACAGGGGGCCGACTGAAGCTTTCTTT.

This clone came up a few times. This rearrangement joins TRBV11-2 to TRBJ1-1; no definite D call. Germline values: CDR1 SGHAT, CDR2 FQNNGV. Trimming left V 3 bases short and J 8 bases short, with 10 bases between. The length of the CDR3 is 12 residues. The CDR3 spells CASSLRLGEAFF. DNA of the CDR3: TGTGCCAGCAGCTTGCGACTTGGGGAAGCTTTCTTT.